Listed below are T cell receptor beta chains from one sample, sequenced in a study of cytomegalovirus exposure and HLA in healthy donors. The protocol was immunoSEQ multiplex PCR, while the TCRdb copy is restricted to in-frame clones and leaves out a portion. Among some 270,000 clones listed, 75% to 85% were seen once. Sequencing used PBMCs. The receptors originated from a girl under 10 years old in good health and CMV-seronegative. CDR3s include the opening cysteine and the closing phenylalanine or tryptophan. D genes are given only for firm matches. Rows may omit the clone size; those that give it use once, few, many or a size class.

V	D	size	J	CDR3	DNA
TRBV19	TRBD1	-	TRBJ1-2	CASKTTGGLGGYTF	TGTGCCAGTAAGACCACAGGGGGCCTCGGTGGCTACACCTTC
TRBV19	-	-	TRBJ2-7	CASSIAEAYEQYF	TGTGCCAGTAGTATAGCGGAGGCCTACGAGCAGTACTTC
TRBV7-2	-	-	TRBJ2-5	CASSSPTGQETQYF	TGTGCCAGCAGCTCACCGACAGGCCAAGAGACCCAGTACTTC
TRBV29-1	TRBD2	-	TRBJ2-5	CSVEVREGLGRETQYF	TGCAGCGTTGAAGTAAGGGAGGGACTAGGAAGGGAGACCCAGTACTTC
TRBV6-6	-	few	TRBJ1-6	CASSYSGGDQSPLHF	TGTGCCAGCAGTTACTCGGGGGGTGATCAGTCACCCCTCCACTTT
TRBV19	-	-	TRBJ1-2	CASSIVIGGIGYGYTF	TGTGCCAGTAGTATAGTAATAGGAGGGATCGGCTATGGCTACACCTTC
TRBV23-1	TRBD1	-	TRBJ2-2	CASSQSSRQGPVGTGELFF	TGCGCCAGCAGTCAATCGTCGAGACAGGGACCGGTTGGCACCGGGGAGCTGTTTTTT
TRBV9	-	-	TRBJ2-7	CASSTHGSSYEQYF	TGTGCCAGCAGCACCCATGGGAGCTCCTACGAGCAGTACTTC
TRBV12-5	-	-	TRBJ1-1	CASGLGTLAEAFF	TGTGCTAGTGGTTTGGGAACTTTGGCTGAAGCTTTCTTT
TRBV29-1	-	-	TRBJ2-5	CSAPEANQETQYF	TGCAGCGCCCCGGAGGCCAACCAAGAGACCCAGTACTTC
TRBV5-4	-	-	TRBJ2-1	CASSLEVRYRDNEQFF	TGTGCCAGCAGTTTGGAGGTGCGGTACCGGGACAATGAGCAGTTCTTC
TRBV6-5	-	few	TRBJ1-1	CASSYSRVTEAFF	TGTGCCAGCAGTTACTCGAGGGTTACTGAAGCTTTCTTT
TRBV27	-	-	TRBJ1-5	CASSFVADQPQHF	TGTGCCAGCAGTTTCGTAGCAGATCAGCCCCAGCATTTT
TRBV6-5	TRBD1	-	TRBJ1-5	CASSYRGTGNQPQHF	TGTGCCAGCAGTTACCGAGGGACAGGGAATCAGCCCCAGCATTTT
TRBV5-1	TRBD1	-	TRBJ2-1	CASSFQGALYNEQFF	TGCGCCAGCAGCTTTCAGGGGGCGCTTTACAATGAGCAGTTCTTC
TRBV14	-	-	TRBJ1-2	CASSQDGQGRRPIGGYTF	TGTGCCAGCAGCCAAGATGGGCAGGGTAGGCGACCTATCGGTGGCTACACCTTC
TRBV5-1	TRBD2	-	TRBJ2-1	CASSFAEIAGGPSNEQFF	TGCGCCAGCAGCTTCGCTGAGATAGCGGGGGGGCCGTCCAATGAGCAGTTCTTC
TRBV27	TRBD1	-	TRBJ2-1	CASSGQGIYNEQFF	TGTGCCAGCAGTGGACAGGGGATTTACAATGAGCAGTTCTTC
TRBV19	TRBD2	-	TRBJ2-5	CASSISGGETQYF	TGTGCCAGTAGTATATCGGGGGGGGAGACCCAGTACTTC
TRBV18	TRBD2	-	TRBJ2-7	CASSQTSGSFYEQYF	TGTGCCAGCTCACAGACTAGCGGGAGTTTTTACGAGCAGTACTTC
TRBV5-4	-	-	TRBJ2-3	CAAGKGTDTQYF	TGTGCCGCGGGGAAGGGGACAGATACGCAGTATTTT
TRBV18	-	once	TRBJ1-3	CASSPLEGNTIYF	TGTGCCAGCTCACCACTAGAGGGAAACACCATATATTTT
TRBV6-5	-	-	TRBJ2-1	CATSSAYNNEQFF	TGTGCCACATCTAGCGCCTATAACAATGAGCAGTTCTTC
TRBV15	-	-	TRBJ1-5	CATSRDRGQVSNQPQHF	TGTGCCACCAGCAGAGATAGGGGACAAGTAAGCAATCAGCCCCAGCATTTT
TRBV4-2	TRBD2	-	TRBJ2-7	CASSHWLAGESSYEQYF	TGTGCCAGCAGCCACTGGCTAGCGGGGGAGAGCTCCTACGAGCAGTACTTT
TRBV6-1	TRBD2	-	TRBJ2-3	CASSEWGGFSSRPTSTPDTQYF	TGTGCCAGCAGTGAATGGGGGGGGTTCTCATCGAGACCGACAAGCACCCCAGATACGCAGTATTTT
TRBV14	TRBD1	-	TRBJ2-2	CASSPTGAGELFF	TGTGCCAGCAGCCCGACAGGGGCCGGGGAGCTGTTTTTT